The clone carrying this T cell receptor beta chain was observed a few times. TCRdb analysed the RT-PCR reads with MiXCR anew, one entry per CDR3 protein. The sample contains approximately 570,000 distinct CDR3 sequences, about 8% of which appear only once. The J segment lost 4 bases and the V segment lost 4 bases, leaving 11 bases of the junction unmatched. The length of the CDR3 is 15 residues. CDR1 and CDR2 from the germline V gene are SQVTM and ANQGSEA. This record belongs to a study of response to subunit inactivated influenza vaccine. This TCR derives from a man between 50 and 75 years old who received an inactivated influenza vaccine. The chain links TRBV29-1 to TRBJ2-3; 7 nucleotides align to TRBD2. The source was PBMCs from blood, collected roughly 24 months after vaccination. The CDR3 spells CSVVRVAGVSDTQYF. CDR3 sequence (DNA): TGCAGCGTTGTTCGGGTCGCGGGAGTTTCAGATACGCAGTATTTT.